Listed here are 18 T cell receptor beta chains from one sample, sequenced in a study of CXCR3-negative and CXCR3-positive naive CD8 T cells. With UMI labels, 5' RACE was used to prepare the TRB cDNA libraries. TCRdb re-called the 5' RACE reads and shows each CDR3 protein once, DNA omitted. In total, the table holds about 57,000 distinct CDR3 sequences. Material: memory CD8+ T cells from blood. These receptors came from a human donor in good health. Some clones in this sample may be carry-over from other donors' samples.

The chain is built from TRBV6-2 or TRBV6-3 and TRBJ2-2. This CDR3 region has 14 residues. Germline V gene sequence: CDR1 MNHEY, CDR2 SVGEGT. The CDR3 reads CASSYGRNTGELFF.

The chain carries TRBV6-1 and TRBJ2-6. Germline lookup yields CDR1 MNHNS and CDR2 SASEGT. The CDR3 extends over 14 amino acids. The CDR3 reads CASSEGSGANVLTF.

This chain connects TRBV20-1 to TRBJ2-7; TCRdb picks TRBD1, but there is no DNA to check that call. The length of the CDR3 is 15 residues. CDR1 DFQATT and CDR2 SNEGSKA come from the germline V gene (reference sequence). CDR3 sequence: CSARATGDRTYEQYF.

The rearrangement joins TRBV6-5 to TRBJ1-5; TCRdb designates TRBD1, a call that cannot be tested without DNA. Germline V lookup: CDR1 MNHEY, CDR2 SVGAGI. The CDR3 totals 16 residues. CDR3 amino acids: CASSSFGTGGRQPQHF.

The chain's CDR3 is CASSSWVTGSNTGELFF. The chain carries TRBV14 and TRBJ2-2; TCRdb picks TRBD1, but there is no DNA to check that call. CDR1 SGHDN and CDR2 FVKESK come from the germline V gene. CDR3 length equals 17 residues.

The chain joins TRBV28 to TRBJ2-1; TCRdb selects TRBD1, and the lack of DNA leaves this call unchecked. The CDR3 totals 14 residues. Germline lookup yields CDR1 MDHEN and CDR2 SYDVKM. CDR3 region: CASSPGGGYNEQFF.

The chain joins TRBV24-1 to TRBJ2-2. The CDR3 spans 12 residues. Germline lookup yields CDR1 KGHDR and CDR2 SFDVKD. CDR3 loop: CATSEGTGELFF.

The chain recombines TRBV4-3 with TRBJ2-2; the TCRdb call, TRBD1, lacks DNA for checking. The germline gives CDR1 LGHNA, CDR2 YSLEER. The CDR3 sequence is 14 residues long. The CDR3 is CASSYGTTPGELFF.

The CDR3 spells CSVVLEAGYTF. The V gene is TRBV29-1, the J gene TRBJ1-2. CDR3 size: 11 residues. CDR1 and CDR2 (germline): SQVTM, ANQGSEA.

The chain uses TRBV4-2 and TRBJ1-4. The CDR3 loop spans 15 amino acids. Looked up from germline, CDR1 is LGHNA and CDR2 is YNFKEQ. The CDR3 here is CASSQSTGHNEKLFF.

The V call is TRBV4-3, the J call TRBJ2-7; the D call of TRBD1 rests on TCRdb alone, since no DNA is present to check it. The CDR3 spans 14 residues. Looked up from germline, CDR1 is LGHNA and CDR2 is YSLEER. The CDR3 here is CASSQDPRGNEQYF.

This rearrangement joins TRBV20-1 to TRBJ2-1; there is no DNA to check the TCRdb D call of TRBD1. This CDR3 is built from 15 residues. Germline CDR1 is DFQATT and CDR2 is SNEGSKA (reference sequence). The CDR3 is CSASVPGAGYNEQFF.

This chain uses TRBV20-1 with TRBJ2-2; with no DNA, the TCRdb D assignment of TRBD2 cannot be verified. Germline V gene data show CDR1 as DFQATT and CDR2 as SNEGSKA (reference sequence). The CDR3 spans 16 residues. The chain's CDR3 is CSARSVLAGETGELFF.

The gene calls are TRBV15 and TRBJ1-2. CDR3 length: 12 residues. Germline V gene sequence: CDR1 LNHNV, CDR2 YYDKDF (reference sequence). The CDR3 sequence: CATSRDNYGYTF.

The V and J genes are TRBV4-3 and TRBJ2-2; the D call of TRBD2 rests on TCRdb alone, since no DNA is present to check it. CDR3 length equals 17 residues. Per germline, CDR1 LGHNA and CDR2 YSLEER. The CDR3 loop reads CASSQDGRGAFTGELFF.

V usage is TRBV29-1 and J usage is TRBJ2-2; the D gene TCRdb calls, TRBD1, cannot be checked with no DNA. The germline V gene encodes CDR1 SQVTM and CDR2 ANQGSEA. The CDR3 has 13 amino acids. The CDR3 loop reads CSAGAGVPGELFF.

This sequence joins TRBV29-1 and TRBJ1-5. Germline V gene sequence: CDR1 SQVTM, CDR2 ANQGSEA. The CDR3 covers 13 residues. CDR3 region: CSVVEESNQPQHF.

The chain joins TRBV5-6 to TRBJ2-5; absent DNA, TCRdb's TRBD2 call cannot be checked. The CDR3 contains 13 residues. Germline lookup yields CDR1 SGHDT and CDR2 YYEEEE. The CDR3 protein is CASEGPNQETQYF. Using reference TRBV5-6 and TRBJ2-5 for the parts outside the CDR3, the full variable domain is DAGVTQSPTHLIKTRGQQVTLRCSPKSGHDTVSWYQQALGQGPQFIFQYYEEEERQRGNFPDRFSGHQFPNYSSELNVNALLLGDSALYLCASEGPNQETQYFGPGTRLLVL.